This is a list of T cell receptor beta chains from one sample in a study of blood T cell repertoires in COVID-19. Produced via immunoSEQ multiplex PCR; TCRdb's table is partial and in-frame only. The sample has 140,000 or so clones; just under 85% are singletons. The material sequenced was PBMCs or T cells enriched from blood (not recorded which). The receptor set was obtained from a man aged 50 to 60 who had recovered from COVID-19. The CDR3 runs from the conserved cysteine through the conserved F or W. The D gene is left open where the match is weak. Size values are once, few and many counts, or a class for expanded clones, and some rows have none.

J: TRBJ1-4; size: NA; V: TRBV21-1; D: NA; DNA: TGTGCCAGCAGCAAAGCTCGGGGGGACAGGGGTGAAGAAAAACTGTTTTTT; CDR3: CASSKARGDRGEEKLFF
J: TRBJ2-6; size: NA; V: TRBV19; D: NA; DNA: TGTGCCGCCCACTCCCCTGGGGCCAACGTCCTGACTTTC; CDR3: CAAHSPGANVLTF
J: TRBJ1-1; size: NA; V: TRBV4-2; D: NA; DNA: TGTGCCAGCAGCCAAGATTCGAGGCGCACGAACACTGAAGCTTTCTTT; CDR3: CASSQDSRRTNTEAFF
J: TRBJ2-7; size: NA; V: TRBV12-5; D: NA; DNA: TGTGCTAGTGGTTCCAATCGACTCTACGAGCAGTACTTC; CDR3: CASGSNRLYEQYF
J: TRBJ2-3; size: NA; V: TRBV10-3; D: NA; DNA: TGTGCCATCAAACAGGGTGTCGGCACAGATACGCAGTATTTT; CDR3: CAIKQGVGTDTQYF
J: TRBJ2-7; size: NA; V: TRBV18; D: NA; DNA: TGTGCCAGCTCACCTGGGGCAGGGAAAGGTTACGAGCAGTACTTC; CDR3: CASSPGAGKGYEQYF
J: TRBJ2-3; size: NA; V: TRBV5-8; D: NA; DNA: TGTGCCAGCAGCCCCGGACTTGACGCTAGCACAGATACGCAGTATTTT; CDR3: CASSPGLDASTDTQYF
J: TRBJ1-5; size: few; V: TRBV19; D: TRBD1; DNA: TGTGCCAGTTGGAAGGGGGCTCAAAATCAGCCCCAGCATTTT; CDR3: CASWKGAQNQPQHF
J: TRBJ1-2; size: few; V: TRBV27; D: NA; DNA: TGTGCCAGCAGTTCCAAAAGCCCTAACTATGGCTACACCTTC; CDR3: CASSSKSPNYGYTF
J: TRBJ2-5; size: NA; V: TRBV5-1; D: TRBD1; DNA: TGCGCCAGCAGGTCCCCGGGACAGGGGACAGGAGAGACCCAGTACTTC; CDR3: CASRSPGQGTGETQYF
J: TRBJ2-3; size: NA; V: TRBV3-1/TRBV3-2; D: NA; DNA: TGTGCCAGCAGCCACCCTAGCACAGATACGCAGTATTTT; CDR3: CASSHPSTDTQYF
J: TRBJ1-2; size: NA; V: TRBV5-1; D: TRBD1; DNA: TGCGCCAGCAGCCCGGGGACAGTTAATGGCTACACCTTC; CDR3: CASSPGTVNGYTF
J: TRBJ1-1; size: NA; V: TRBV19; D: TRBD1; DNA: TGTGCCAGTAGAACAGGGGTTAGAGCTTTCTTT; CDR3: CASRTGVRAFF
J: TRBJ2-7; size: NA; V: TRBV13; D: NA; DNA: TGTGCCAGCAGCCCCGACTTGAGCTCCTACGAGCAGTACTTC; CDR3: CASSPDLSSYEQYF
J: TRBJ2-5; size: NA; V: TRBV5-1; D: TRBD2; DNA: TGCGCCAGCAGCCCGAGGGGACTAGAATCACAAGAGACCCAGTACTTC; CDR3: CASSPRGLESQETQYF
J: TRBJ1-3; size: NA; V: TRBV11-1; D: TRBD1; DNA: TGTGCCAGCAGCCCCGACAGGGGCGGAAACACCATATATTTT; CDR3: CASSPDRGGNTIYF
J: TRBJ2-5; size: NA; V: TRBV6-5; D: TRBD2; DNA: TGTGCCAGCAGGAGGGGTGCTTGGGGGGGAGAGACCCAGTACTTC; CDR3: CASRRGAWGGETQYF
J: TRBJ2-7; size: NA; V: TRBV4-3; D: TRBD2; DNA: TGCGCCAGCAGCCGGGAACTAGCGGGGGGTCTCTCCTACGAGCAGTACTTC; CDR3: CASSRELAGGLSYEQYF
J: TRBJ2-5; size: NA; V: TRBV9; D: NA; DNA: TGTGCCAGCACCCCTGGGGAGACAAGGGGGCAAGAGACCCAGTACTTC; CDR3: CASTPGETRGQETQYF
J: TRBJ2-2; size: NA; V: TRBV19; D: TRBD1; DNA: TGTGCCAGTAACCGGGACAGGGCAATCGGGGAGCTGTTTTTT; CDR3: CASNRDRAIGELFF
J: TRBJ1-4; size: NA; V: TRBV3-1/TRBV3-2; D: NA; DNA: TGTGCCAGCAGCCAAGACCGGGAGGGAAAACTGTTTTTT; CDR3: CASSQDREGKLFF
J: TRBJ1-5; size: NA; V: TRBV19; D: NA; DNA: TGTGCCACAATGGAGGCGAGGACCATTAGCAATCAGCCCCAGCATTTT; CDR3: CATMEARTISNQPQHF
J: TRBJ2-4; size: NA; V: TRBV27; D: TRBD1; DNA: TGTGCCAGCAGTCGTGACAGGGACATTCAGTACTTC; CDR3: CASSRDRDIQYF
J: TRBJ2-5; size: once; V: TRBV7-2; D: NA; DNA: TGTGCCAGCGCTGAGGACAGGCGGGGGACCCAGTACTTC; CDR3: CASAEDRRGTQYF
J: TRBJ2-2; size: NA; V: TRBV4-1; D: TRBD1; DNA: TGCGCCAGCAGCCAAGATGCGGGACAGGCATACACCGGGGAGCTGTTTTTT; CDR3: CASSQDAGQAYTGELFF
J: TRBJ2-1; size: NA; V: TRBV2; D: TRBD1; DNA: TGTGCCAGCAGCAGGGACAGCTACAATGAGCAGTTCTTC; CDR3: CASSRDSYNEQFF
J: TRBJ2-7; size: NA; V: TRBV9; D: NA; DNA: TGTGCCAGCAGCCCCCCATGGGGTCTCGGGAAAAACGAGCAGTACTTC; CDR3: CASSPPWGLGKNEQYF
J: TRBJ2-3; size: NA; V: TRBV28; D: TRBD1; DNA: TGTGCCAGCAGTCCCGGGACAGGGGGCTGGGGAGGGGCATTT; CDR3: CASSPGTGGWGGAF
J: TRBJ1-2; size: NA; V: TRBV27; D: NA; DNA: TGTGCCAGCAGTTTCGGGGGAGGGCTAGGCTACACCTTC; CDR3: CASSFGGGLGYTF
J: TRBJ2-4; size: NA; V: TRBV5-6; D: TRBD2; DNA: TGTGCCAGCAGCTTGAGGTTAGCGGGTGCCAAAAACATTCAGTACTTC; CDR3: CASSLRLAGAKNIQYF
J: TRBJ1-2; size: NA; V: TRBV15; D: TRBD1; DNA: TGTGCCACCAGCACTACTAGGGACAGGGGGTATGGCTACACCTTC; CDR3: CATSTTRDRGYGYTF
J: TRBJ2-1; size: NA; V: TRBV6-5; D: TRBD2; DNA: TGTGCCAGCACCGGACTAGCGGGGGGGCTAAGGCAGTTCTTC; CDR3: CASTGLAGGLRQFF
J: TRBJ1-6; size: NA; V: TRBV7-9; D: TRBD1; DNA: TGTGCCAGCAGCTTCGCAGGGGGATCTAATTCACCCCTCCACTTT; CDR3: CASSFAGGSNSPLHF
J: TRBJ1-1; size: few; V: TRBV5-1; D: TRBD1; DNA: TGCGCCAGCAGCTTGCGGACAGGGGGCGCGGACACTGAAGCTTTCTTT; CDR3: CASSLRTGGADTEAFF
J: TRBJ2-1; size: NA; V: TRBV5-4; D: TRBD2; DNA: TGTGCCAGCAGCTATGCAGCGGGGGGTAAGAATGAGCAGTTCTTC; CDR3: CASSYAAGGKNEQFF
J: TRBJ1-3; size: NA; V: TRBV9; D: TRBD1; DNA: TGTGCCAGCAGCTCCCAGGGGGGCTTTGGAAACACCATATATTTT; CDR3: CASSSQGGFGNTIYF
J: TRBJ1-1; size: many; V: TRBV29-1; D: NA; DNA: TGCAGCGCCCGAGGTCGGGGGGCGGGCACTGAAGCTTTCTTT; CDR3: CSARGRGAGTEAFF
J: TRBJ2-3; size: NA; V: TRBV29-1; D: TRBD2; DNA: TGCAGCTCCCTGGGACTAGCGGGGGGGCGGACAGATACGCAGTATTTT; CDR3: CSSLGLAGGRTDTQYF
J: TRBJ1-2; size: NA; V: TRBV20-1; D: NA; DNA: TGCAGTGCTAGTAGCCCTCTCGAGGATGGCTACACCTTC; CDR3: CSASSPLEDGYTF